Each of the 20 T cell receptor beta chains below was sequenced from the same sample in a study of CD8 T cells in ankylosing spondylitis. TCRdb ran MiXCR on the 5' RACE reads and lists one entry per CDR3 protein. The data contain about 30,000 distinct CDR3 sequences, roughly 33% of them seen just once; the ten biggest clones take up about 48%. Material for sequencing was synovial fluid, either unsorted or a sorted T cell fraction (not recorded which). These receptors were taken from a male donor with ankylosing spondylitis.

Ten or more counts support this clonotype. The V call is TRBV5-1, the J call TRBJ2-7, with TRBD2 matching 8 bases. V lost 2 bases and J lost 6; bases outside the gene matches: 4. The CDR3 length is 13 residues. Germline V CDR1 and CDR2: SGHRS, YFSETQ. In nucleotides, the CDR3 is TGCGCCAGCAGCTTCGGGGGGGGCGGCGAGCAGTACGTC. Amino acid sequence: CASSFGGGGEQYV.

This clonotype was seen a handful of times. The chain links TRBV5-6 to TRBJ1-5; possibly TRBD1 for D (6 bases). The CDR3 has 17 residues. V lost 3 bases and J lost 2, with 18 bases in between. Germline V CDR1 and CDR2: SGHDT, YYEEEE. The CDR3 DNA is TGTGCCAGCAGCTCCTTCGAGGGGGAGGCTGGCAATCAGCCCCAGCATTTT. Amino acids: CASSSFEGEAGNQPQHF.

The gene calls are TRBV7-8 and TRBJ2-5, with D possibly matching TRBD2 (5 bases). Trimming took 5 bases from V and 2 from J, leaving 12 bases between them. Germline CDR1 SGHVS, CDR2 FQNEAQ. The CDR3 sequence is 14 residues long. The CDR3 nucleotides read TGTGCCAGCAGCCCTAGCCATCCTCAAGAGACCCAGTACTTC. This encodes CASSPSHPQETQYF.

The V and J genes are TRBV2 and TRBJ2-1; D gene ambiguous. The germline gives CDR1 SNHLY, CDR2 FYNNEI. CDR3 length equals 16 residues. With 4 bases removed from V and 0 bases from J, the gap between germline ends came to 13 bases. This CDR3 is CASSGFTTSSYNEQFF. The CDR3, as DNA: TGTGCCAGCAGTGGTTTTACAACAAGCTCCTACAATGAGCAGTTCTTC.

The table lists this clonotype with many counts. The J gene is TRBJ2-7, the V gene TRBV29-1, with no clear D. Trimming pared 6 bases from V and 1 base from J, leaving 10 bases between. The germline V gene encodes CDR1 SQVTM and CDR2 ANQGSEA. The CDR3 extends over 12 amino acids. The CDR3 is CSVSAGSYEQYF. The CDR3 DNA sequence: TGCAGCGTCTCGGCAGGTTCCTACGAGCAGTACTTC.

The chain is built from TRBV27 and TRBJ2-5; 8 nucleotides match TRBD1. Germline V gene lookup returns CDR1 MNHEY and CDR2 SMNVEV (reference sequence). The ends lost 5 bases at V and 5 bases at J; junction bases unmatched: 10. CDR3 size: 15 residues. In nucleotides, the CDR3 is TGTGCCAGCAGTCCGGAGGGCAGGGGGCTGGAGACCCAGTACTTC. Protein sequence: CASSPEGRGLETQYF.

In regard to this clonotype: One junction end disagrees with the germline gene, perhaps due to a read error. V gene TRBV5-1 combines with J gene TRBJ2-7; the match to TRBD1 covers 7 bases. CDR1 is SGHRS, CDR2 YFSETQ, per germline. This CDR3 contains 15 residues. CDR3 nucleotide sequence: TGCGCCAGCAGGGTACTTCCGGGACAGCCCTACAAGCAGTACTTC. Protein: CASRVLPGQPYKQYF.

The chain employs TRBV5-1 and TRBJ2-6, with TRBD1 identical over 7 bases. The CDR3 extends over 18 amino acids. Germline loops: CDR1 SGHRS, CDR2 YFSETQ. Trimming at V came to 4 bases and at J to 0 bases, leaving 10 bases not matched to a gene. The CDR3 nucleotides read TGCGCCAGCAGCGAAAGACAGGGTTCCCACTCTGGGGCCAACGTCCTGACTTTC. Residues: CASSERQGSHSGANVLTF.

This chain joins TRBV10-3 and TRBJ1-1; 9 bases align to TRBD1. V was pared by 0 bases and J by 5 bases, with 4 bases of the junction left unmatched. The CDR3 totals 15 residues. Germline V gene data show CDR1 as ENHRY and CDR2 as SYGVKD. Here the CDR3 reads CAISESGTGLTEAFF. CDR3 in DNA: TGTGCCATCAGTGAGTCGGGGACAGGGCTGACTGAAGCTTTCTTT.

This clonotype was recorded a few times. The chain couples TRBV9 to TRBJ1-4; D is possibly TRBD1 (5 bases). The CDR3 totals 16 residues. Germline assignment: CDR1 SGDLS and CDR2 YYNGEE. The V gene lost 0 bases and the J gene lost 5 bases, with 14 bases spanning the gap. The CDR3 is CASSVGGNPGNEKLFF. DNA of the CDR3: TGTGCCAGCAGCGTAGGTGGCAATCCAGGGAATGAAAAACTGTTTTTT. The full variable domain, its missing parts supplied by reference TRBV9 and TRBJ1-4, is DSGVTQTPKHLITATGQRVTLRCSPRSGDLSVYWYQQSLDQGLQFLIQYYNGEERAKGNILERFSAQQFPDLHSELNLSSLELGDSALYFCASSVGGNPGNEKLFFGSGTQLSVL.

CDR3 sequence: CSATGEEGYGYTF. The CDR3 bases are TGCAGTGCCACAGGGGAGGAAGGCTATGGCTACACCTTC. The V and J genes are TRBV20-1 and TRBJ1-2; 7 nucleotides line up with TRBD1. This CDR3 has 13 amino acids. In germline, CDR1 is DFQATT, CDR2 SNEGSKA (reference sequence). The V gene end was trimmed by 6 bases and the J gene end by 4 bases; junction bases not matched to a gene: 8.

This clonotype was picked up many times. CDR3 in DNA: TGTGCCAGCTCGTACTCGGGCAGCAAAGACACTGAAGCTTTCTTT. Protein product: CASSYSGSKDTEAFF. The J gene is TRBJ1-1, the V gene TRBV12-3 or TRBV12-4; D is unresolved. Trimming left V 8 bases short and J 3 bases short, with 19 bases between. This CDR3 spans 15 amino acids.

This clonotype turned up a few times. The chain combines TRBV20-1 with TRBJ1-5; D not certain. The CDR3 totals 11 residues. Germline CDR1 DFQATT, CDR2 SNEGSKA (reference sequence). V gave up 3 bases and J gave up 13 bases, with 13 bases separating them. The CDR3 DNA sequence: TGCAGTGCTAGTCGGCCCTACGGGCAGCATTTT. Protein sequence: CSASRPYGQHF.

The sample holds a few counts of this clonotype. The chain links TRBV7-4 to TRBJ2-7; 7 bases are a match to TRBD1. The germline CDR1 and CDR2 sequences are SGHVT and SQSDAQ. V was pared by 5 bases and J by 1 base, with 5 bases of the junction left unmatched. The CDR3 totals 14 residues. This chain's CDR3 is CASSTRQGSYEQYV. The CDR3 DNA reads TGTGCCAGCAGCACACGACAGGGTTCCTACGAGCAGTACGTC.

The V and J genes are TRBV13 and TRBJ2-7, with 8 bases matching TRBD2. Trimming at V came to 5 bases and at J to 5 bases, leaving 14 bases not matched to a gene. The germline gives CDR1 PRHDT, CDR2 FYEKMQ (reference sequence). This CDR3 has 16 amino acids. The CDR3 nucleotides read TGTGCCAGCAGCCGCGGACGGGAGGGCCAGAGAAACGAGCAGTACGTC. This translates into CASSRGREGQRNEQYV.

The rearrangement joins TRBV7-8 to TRBJ1-3; D call uncertain. V lost 5 bases and J lost 4, with 15 bases in between. The CDR3 loop spans 15 amino acids. CDR1 and CDR2 from the germline V gene are SGHVS and FQNEAQ. CDR3 loop: CASSEAGISGNTIYF. In nucleotides, the CDR3 is TGTGCCAGCAGCGAAGCAGGCATTTCCGGAAACACCATATATTTT.

The chain couples TRBV10-2 to TRBJ2-7; possibly TRBD1 for D (6 bases). Germline V gene data show CDR1 as WSHSY and CDR2 as SAAADI. Trimming left V 3 bases short and J 4 bases short, with 16 bases between. The length of the CDR3 is 15 residues. In DNA, the CDR3 is TGCGCCAGCAGTGAAAGACAGGCGGGTGGTTACGAGCAGTACTTC. Translation gives CASSERQAGGYEQYF.

The V gene is TRBV5-6, the J gene TRBJ2-7, with 8 bases fitting TRBD2. Per the germline V gene, CDR1 is SGHDT and CDR2 is YYEEEE. V was pared by 4 bases and J by 2 bases, with 5 bases of the junction left unmatched. This CDR3 has 14 amino acids. CDR3 loop: CASSMGLGAYEQYF. The CDR3 DNA is TGTGCCAGCAGCATGGGACTAGGAGCCTACGAGCAGTACTTC.

The rearrangement joins TRBV7-6 to TRBJ2-3; 10 positions agree with TRBD2. Germline V gene sequence: CDR1 SGHVS, CDR2 FNYEAQ. The J segment lost 6 bases and the V segment lost 6 bases, leaving 6 bases of the junction unmatched. There are 14 residues in the CDR3. The CDR3 sequence: CASSLAGAWDTQYF. CDR3 sequence (DNA): TGTGCCAGCAGTCTAGCGGGAGCTTGGGATACGCAGTATTTT.

The chain carries TRBV29-1 and TRBJ2-1; TRBD1 matches 8 bases. Trimming removed 7 bases from V and 7 bases from J; junction bases left unmatched: 9. This CDR3 comprises 13 residues. CDR1 is SQVTM and CDR2 is ANQGSEA in the germline V gene. CDR3 region: CSATGQGLNEQFF. The CDR3 DNA sequence: TGCAGCGCCACCGGACAGGGTTTGAATGAGCAGTTCTTC.